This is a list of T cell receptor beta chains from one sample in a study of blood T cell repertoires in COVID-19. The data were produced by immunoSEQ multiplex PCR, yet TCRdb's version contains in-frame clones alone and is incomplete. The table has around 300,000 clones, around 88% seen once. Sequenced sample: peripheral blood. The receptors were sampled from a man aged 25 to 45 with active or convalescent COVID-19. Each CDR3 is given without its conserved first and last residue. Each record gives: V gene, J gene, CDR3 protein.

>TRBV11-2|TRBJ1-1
ASSPREPVVAF
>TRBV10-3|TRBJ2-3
AIGRGLAGGPGDTQY
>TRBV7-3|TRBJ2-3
ASSLIGTMGDTQY
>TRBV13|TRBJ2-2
ASSKRGSGGITGELF
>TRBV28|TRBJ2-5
ASSRLTGEETQY
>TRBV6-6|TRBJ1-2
ASRIDRAYDYGYT
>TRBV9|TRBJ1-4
ASSPPFGTGVKLF
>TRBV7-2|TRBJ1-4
ASSLTGQGEKLF
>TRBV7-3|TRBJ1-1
ASSSTGGWGTEAF
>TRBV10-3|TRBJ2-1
ATGRAGMTYNEQF